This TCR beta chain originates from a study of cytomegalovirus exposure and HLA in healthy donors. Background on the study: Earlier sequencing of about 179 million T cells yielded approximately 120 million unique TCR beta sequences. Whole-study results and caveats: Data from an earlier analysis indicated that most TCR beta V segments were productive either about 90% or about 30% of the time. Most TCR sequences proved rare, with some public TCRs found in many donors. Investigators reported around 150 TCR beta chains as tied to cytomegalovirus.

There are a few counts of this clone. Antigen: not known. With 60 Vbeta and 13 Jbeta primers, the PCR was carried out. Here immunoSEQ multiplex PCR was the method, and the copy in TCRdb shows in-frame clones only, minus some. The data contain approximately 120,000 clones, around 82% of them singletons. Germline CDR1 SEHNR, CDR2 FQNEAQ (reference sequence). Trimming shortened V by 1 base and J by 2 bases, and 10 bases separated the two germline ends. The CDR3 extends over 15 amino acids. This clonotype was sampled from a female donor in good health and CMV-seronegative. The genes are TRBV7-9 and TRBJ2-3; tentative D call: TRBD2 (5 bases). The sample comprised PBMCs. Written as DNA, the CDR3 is TGTGCCAGCAGCTTAGGGGCTAGCTTCACAGATACGCAGTATTTT. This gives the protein CASSLGASFTDTQYF.